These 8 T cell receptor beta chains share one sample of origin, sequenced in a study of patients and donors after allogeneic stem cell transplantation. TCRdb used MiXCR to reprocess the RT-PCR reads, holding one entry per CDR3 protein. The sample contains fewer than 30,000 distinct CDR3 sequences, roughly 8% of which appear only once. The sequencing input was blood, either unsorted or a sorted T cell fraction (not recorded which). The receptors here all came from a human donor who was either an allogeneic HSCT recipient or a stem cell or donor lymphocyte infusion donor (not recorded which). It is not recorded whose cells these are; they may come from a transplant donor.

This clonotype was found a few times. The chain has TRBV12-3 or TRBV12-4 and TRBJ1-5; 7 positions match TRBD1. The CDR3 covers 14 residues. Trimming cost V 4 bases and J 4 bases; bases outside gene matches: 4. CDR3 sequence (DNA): TGTGCCAGCAGTTGGGACAGAATAAATCAGCCCCAGCATTTT. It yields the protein CASSWDRINQPQHF.

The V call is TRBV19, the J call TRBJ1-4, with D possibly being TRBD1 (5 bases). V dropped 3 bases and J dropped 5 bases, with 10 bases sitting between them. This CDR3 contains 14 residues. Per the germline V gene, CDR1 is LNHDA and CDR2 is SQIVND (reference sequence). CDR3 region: CASSIRGLNEKLFF. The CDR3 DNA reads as TGTGCCAGTAGTATCCGGGGACTCAATGAAAAACTGTTTTTT.

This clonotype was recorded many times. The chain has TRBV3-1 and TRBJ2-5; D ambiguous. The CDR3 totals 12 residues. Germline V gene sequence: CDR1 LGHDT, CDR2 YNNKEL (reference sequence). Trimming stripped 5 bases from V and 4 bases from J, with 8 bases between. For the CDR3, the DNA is TGTGCCAGCAGCTCTTGGGGAGAGACCCAGTACTTC. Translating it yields CASSSWGETQYF.

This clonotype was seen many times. CDR3 in DNA: TGCAGTGCCGACCTAACCGGGACAGGGCGGAATGAGCAGTTCTTC. Translated: CSADLTGTGRNEQFF. This rearrangement joins TRBV20-1 to TRBJ2-1; 9 nucleotides match TRBD1. Germline V CDR1 and CDR2: DFQATT, SNEGSKA (reference sequence). This CDR3 has 15 residues. Trimming cost V 6 bases and J 7 bases; bases outside gene matches: 13.

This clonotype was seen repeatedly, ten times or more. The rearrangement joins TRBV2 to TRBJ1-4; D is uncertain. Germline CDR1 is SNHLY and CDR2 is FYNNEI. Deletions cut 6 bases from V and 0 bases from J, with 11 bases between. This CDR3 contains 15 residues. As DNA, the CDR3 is TGTGCCAGCAGGCGGCAGACTGCAACTAATGAAAAACTGTTTTTT. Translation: CASRRQTATNEKLFF.

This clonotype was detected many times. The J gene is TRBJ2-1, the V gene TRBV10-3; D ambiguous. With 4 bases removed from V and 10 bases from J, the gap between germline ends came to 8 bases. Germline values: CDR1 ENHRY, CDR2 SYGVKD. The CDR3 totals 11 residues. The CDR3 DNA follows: TGTGCCATCAGTGCTGAAAGGGAGCAGTTCTTC. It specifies CAISAEREQFF.

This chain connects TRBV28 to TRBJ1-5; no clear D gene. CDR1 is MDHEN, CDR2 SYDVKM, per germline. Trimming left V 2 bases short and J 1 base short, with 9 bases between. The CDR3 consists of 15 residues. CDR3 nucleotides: TGTGCCAGCAGTTTAAGGCGGGTGAGCAATCAGCCCCAGCATTTT. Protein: CASSLRRVSNQPQHF.

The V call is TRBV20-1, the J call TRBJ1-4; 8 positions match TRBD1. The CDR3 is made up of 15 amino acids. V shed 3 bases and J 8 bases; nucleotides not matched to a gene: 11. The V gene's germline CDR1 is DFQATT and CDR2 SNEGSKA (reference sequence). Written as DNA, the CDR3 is TGCAGTGCTAGGAACCCCGGGACAGGTGACGAAAAACTGTTTTTT. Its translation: CSARNPGTGDEKLFF.